Listed below are T cell receptor beta chains from one sample, sequenced in a study of T-cell memory formation after mild COVID-19. TCRdb redid the calling of the 5' RACE reads with MiXCR, one entry per CDR3 protein. The sample yields roughly 52,000 distinct CDR3 sequences, around 9.5% seen once. Specimen: PBMCs or a T cell subset sorted from them (not recorded which). The source is a man aged 18 to 30 who had mild COVID-19 (a few samples of this study predate the infection). Cell type and time point are not known. The CDR3 runs from the conserved cysteine through the conserved F or W. Each record gives: J gene, D gene, V gene, clone size, CDR3 protein, CDR3 DNA. The D gene is left open where the match is weak. The listing skips clone size in some rows; elsewhere it reads once, few, many or a size class.

J: TRBJ1-2
D: .
V: TRBV10-3
size: .
CDR3: CAISEGANYGYTF
DNA: TGTGCCATCAGTGAGGGGGCTAACTATGGCTACACCTTC

J: TRBJ2-5
D: .
V: TRBV6-2/TRBV6-3
size: .
CDR3: CASSYWREAQETQYF
DNA: TGTGCCAGCAGTTACTGGCGCGAGGCCCAAGAGACCCAGTACTTC

J: TRBJ2-7
D: .
V: TRBV4-1
size: few
CDR3: CASSHPLQARSYEQYF
DNA: TGCGCCAGCAGCCATCCACTCCAGGCCCGCTCCTACGAGCAGTACTTC

J: TRBJ2-2
D: .
V: TRBV12-3/TRBV12-4
size: .
CDR3: CASSQGSLNTGELFF
DNA: TGTGCCAGCAGCCAGGGGTCCCTGAACACCGGGGAGCTGTTTTTT

J: TRBJ1-6
D: .
V: TRBV14
size: .
CDR3: CASSQGNNSPLHF
DNA: TGTGCCAGCAGCCAGGGAAATAATTCACCCCTCCACTTT

J: TRBJ2-1
D: .
V: TRBV5-1
size: .
CDR3: CASSLKGDWDNEQFF
DNA: TGCGCCAGCAGCTTGAAGGGGGATTGGGACAATGAGCAGTTCTTC

J: TRBJ2-7
D: .
V: TRBV12-3/TRBV12-4
size: many
CDR3: CASSLGVHTYEQYF
DNA: TGTGCCAGCAGCCTGGGGGTCCACACCTACGAGCAGTACTTC

J: TRBJ1-4
D: .
V: TRBV6-5
size: many
CDR3: CASRLGRREKLFF
DNA: TGTGCCTCGCGGTTGGGGAGGCGTGAAAAACTGTTTTTT

J: TRBJ2-7
D: TRBD1
V: TRBV7-6
size: .
CDR3: CASSVLPGQGFYEQYF
DNA: TGTGCCAGCAGCGTACTCCCGGGACAGGGGTTTTACGAGCAGTACTTC

J: TRBJ2-7
D: .
V: TRBV18
size: .
CDR3: CASSPPVGPSYEQYF
DNA: TGTGCCAGCTCACCACCGGTAGGGCCCTCCTACGAGCAGTACTTC

J: TRBJ2-3
D: .
V: TRBV5-1
size: many
CDR3: CASSLLIPGLERRTDTQYF
DNA: TGCGCCAGCAGCTTGTTGATCCCAGGATTAGAACGACGCACAGATACGCAGTATTTT

J: TRBJ2-3
D: TRBD2
V: TRBV5-1
size: .
CDR3: CASSTSVSDTQYF
DNA: TGCGCCAGCTCGACTAGCGTGTCAGATACGCAGTATTTT

J: TRBJ2-3
D: .
V: TRBV6-6
size: .
CDR3: CASRRPSGITDTQYF
DNA: TGTGCCAGCAGGCGACCTTCGGGAATCACAGATACGCAGTATTTT

J: TRBJ1-1
D: .
V: TRBV9
size: .
CDR3: CASSPPVGFYTEAFF
DNA: TGTGCCAGCAGCCCCCCTGTGGGGTTTTACACTGAAGCTTTCTTT

J: TRBJ2-2
D: TRBD2
V: TRBV2
size: many
CDR3: CASSRGVGELFF
DNA: TGTGCCAGCAGTCGGGGGGTCGGGGAGCTGTTTTTT

J: TRBJ2-7
D: .
V: TRBV12-3/TRBV12-4
size: few
CDR3: CASSFRRDRAYEQYF
DNA: TGTGCCAGCAGTTTCCGGAGAGACAGAGCCTACGAGCAGTACTTC

J: TRBJ1-1
D: TRBD1
V: TRBV20-1
size: .
CDR3: CSASGQAEAFF
DNA: TGCAGTGCTTCTGGACAGGCTGAAGCTTTCTTT

J: TRBJ1-1
D: .
V: TRBV15
size: few
CDR3: CATSRDPVSLEAFF
DNA: TGTGCCACCAGCAGAGATCCCGTTAGCCTTGAAGCTTTCTTT

J: TRBJ2-5
D: .
V: TRBV5-1
size: many
CDR3: CASSLAGPGGLQETQYF
DNA: TGCGCCAGCAGCTTGGCCGGCCCCGGGGGTCTCCAAGAGACCCAGTACTTC

J: TRBJ2-7
D: .
V: TRBV11-2
size: many
CDR3: CASKPGAGAYEQYF
DNA: TGTGCCAGCAAGCCTGGGGCTGGGGCCTACGAGCAGTACTTC

J: TRBJ2-7
D: .
V: TRBV5-5
size: few
CDR3: CASSERTVASYEQYF
DNA: TGTGCCAGCAGCGAACGGACAGTAGCCTCCTACGAGCAGTACTTC

J: TRBJ1-6
D: .
V: TRBV18
size: .
CDR3: CASQDRDNSPLHF
DNA: TGTGCCAGCCAGGACAGAGATAATTCACCCCTCCACTTT

J: TRBJ2-4
D: .
V: TRBV5-1
size: once
CDR3: CASSWGPVTSAVNIQYF
DNA: TGCGCCAGCAGCTGGGGGCCCGTGACTTCGGCTGTAAACATTCAGTACTTC

J: TRBJ1-6
D: TRBD1
V: TRBV5-1
size: .
CDR3: CASSLSPGGDNSPLHF
DNA: TGCGCCAGCAGCTTGTCTCCAGGGGGTGATAATTCACCCCTCCACTTT

J: TRBJ2-3
D: .
V: TRBV7-2
size: .
CDR3: CASSSSAGTDTQYF
DNA: TGTGCCAGCAGCTCTTCCGCGGGCACAGATACGCAGTATTTT

J: TRBJ2-7
D: .
V: TRBV5-6
size: few
CDR3: CASSLERETYEQYF
DNA: TGTGCCAGCAGCTTAGAGAGGGAAACCTACGAGCAGTACTTC

J: TRBJ2-3
D: .
V: TRBV29-1
size: .
CDR3: CSVDYSDTQYF
DNA: TGCAGCGTTGATTATTCAGATACGCAGTATTTT

J: TRBJ1-5
D: TRBD1
V: TRBV6-2/TRBV6-3
size: .
CDR3: CASSELTGGNQPQHF
DNA: TGTGCCAGCAGTGAGCTGACAGGGGGCAATCAGCCCCAGCATTTT